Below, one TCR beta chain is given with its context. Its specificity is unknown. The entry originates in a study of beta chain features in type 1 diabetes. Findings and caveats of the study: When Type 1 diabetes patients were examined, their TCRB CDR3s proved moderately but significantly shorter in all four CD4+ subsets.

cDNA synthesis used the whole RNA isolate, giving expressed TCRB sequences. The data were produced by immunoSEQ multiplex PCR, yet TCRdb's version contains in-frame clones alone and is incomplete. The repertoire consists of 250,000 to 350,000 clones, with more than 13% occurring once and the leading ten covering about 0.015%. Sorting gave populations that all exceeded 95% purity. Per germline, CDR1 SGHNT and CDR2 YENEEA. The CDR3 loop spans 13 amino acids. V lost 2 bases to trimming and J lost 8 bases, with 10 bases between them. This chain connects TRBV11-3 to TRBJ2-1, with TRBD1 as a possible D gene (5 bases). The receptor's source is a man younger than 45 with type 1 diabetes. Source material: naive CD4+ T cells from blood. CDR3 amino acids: CASSLRGSDEQFF. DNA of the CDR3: TGTGCCAGCAGCTTAAGGGGTTCGGATGAGCAGTTCTTC.